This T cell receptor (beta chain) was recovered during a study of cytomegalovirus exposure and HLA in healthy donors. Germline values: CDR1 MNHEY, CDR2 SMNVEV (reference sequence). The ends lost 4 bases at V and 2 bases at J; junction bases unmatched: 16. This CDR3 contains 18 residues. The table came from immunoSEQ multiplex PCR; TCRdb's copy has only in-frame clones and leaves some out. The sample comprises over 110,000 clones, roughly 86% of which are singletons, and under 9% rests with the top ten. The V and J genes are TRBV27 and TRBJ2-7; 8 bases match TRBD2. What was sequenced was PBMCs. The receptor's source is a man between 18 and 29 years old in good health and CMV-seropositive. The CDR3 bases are TGTGCCAGCAGTTCCTTCGGGGGGGCGGGGGACTCTCCCTACGAGCAGTACTTC. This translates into CASSSFGGAGDSPYEQYF.